This T cell receptor (beta chain) was identified during a study of blood T cell dynamics during melanoma immunotherapy. The table came from immunoSEQ multiplex PCR; TCRdb's copy has only in-frame clones and leaves some out. This sample has around 4,300 clones, with roughly 97% found just once. The time point: pre-treatment baseline. Response was assessed by RECIST 1.1 at 12 weeks, except two rapid progressors. The V end lost 8 bases, the J end lost 3 bases, and 12 bases lay between the germline ends. Germline lookup yields CDR1 MDHEN and CDR2 SYDVKM. The CDR3 contains 13 residues. This TCR came from a human donor with melanoma. The sequenced sample was effector memory CD8+ T cells from blood, obtained from a patient treated with checkpoint blockade. The V call is TRBV28, the J call TRBJ2-3; no clear D. CDR3 sequence: CASDRPITDTQYF. The CDR3 region has the DNA TGTGCCAGCGACCGGCCGATTACAGATACGCAGTATTTT.